Below, one TCR beta chain is given with its context. Its cognate antigen is unknown. This CDR3 is missing its conserved last phenylalanine or tryptophan, likely due to a read error. The DNA is left out, because the CDR3 cannot be placed on it with certainty; the CDR3 is given as TCRdb lists it. This sample is drawn from a study of CD8+CD57+ T cells in acquired aplastic anemia. Study details: The sorted CD4+ and CD8+ cells yielded an average around 3 ug of DNA.

Study results and caveats: Patients versus controls showed no significant CD8+ Simpson's diversity difference. The study identified almost 30 CD8+ CDR3 sequences shared by patients and controls.

Genomic DNA acted as the template from which TCR beta VDJ combination and CDR3 sequence profiling were carried out. MiXCR was run by TCRdb on the reads, yielding one entry per CDR3 protein. The sample records about 240,000 distinct CDR3 sequences, 40% to 50% being singletons. Germline loops: CDR1 SGDLS, CDR2 YYNGEE. The CDR3 contains 12 residues when both ends are counted. For sequencing, patients were chosen who had shown expansion of CD8+CD57+ cells by flow cytometry. Diagnosis of severe acquired aplastic anemia applied to all patients. The sample taken for sequencing was sorted CD4+, CD8+, or CD8+CD57+ T cells (not recorded which) from PBMCs. The chain couples TRBV9 to TRBJ1-2; TRBD1, the table's D call, lacks a check against the DNA. The receptor's source is a human donor with aplastic anemia. CDR3 loop: CASSSSPGGYIS.